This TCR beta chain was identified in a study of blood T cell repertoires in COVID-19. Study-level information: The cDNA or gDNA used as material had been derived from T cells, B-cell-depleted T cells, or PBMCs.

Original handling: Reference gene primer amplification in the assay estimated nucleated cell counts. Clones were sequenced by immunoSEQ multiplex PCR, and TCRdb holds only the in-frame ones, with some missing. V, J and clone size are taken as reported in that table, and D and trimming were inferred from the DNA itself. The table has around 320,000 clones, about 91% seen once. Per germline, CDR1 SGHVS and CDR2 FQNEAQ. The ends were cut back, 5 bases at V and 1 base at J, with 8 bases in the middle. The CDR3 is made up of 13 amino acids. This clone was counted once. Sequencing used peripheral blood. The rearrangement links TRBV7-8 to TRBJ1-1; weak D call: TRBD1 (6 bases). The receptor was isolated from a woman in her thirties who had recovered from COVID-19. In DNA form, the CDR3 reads TGTGCCAGCAGCCAGGACAGGAACACTGAAGCTTTCTTT. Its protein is CASSQDRNTEAFF.